This TCR beta chain was recorded in a study of blood T cell repertoires in COVID-19. Study details: Samples came from the United States, Italy and Spain, spanning acute and convalescent COVID-19.

Original handling: Reference gene primer amplification in the assay estimated nucleated cell counts. The protocol was immunoSEQ multiplex PCR, while the TCRdb copy is restricted to in-frame clones and leaves out a portion. That table gives V, J and clone size, and the DNA gave D and trimming. The sample contains over 150,000 clones, about 80% of which appear only once. The CDR3 loop spans 15 amino acids. After removal of 3 bases from V and 0 bases from J, the junction contained 4 bases not matched to a gene. Germline V CDR1 and CDR2: SGHTA, FQGTGA. The sample taken for sequencing was peripheral blood. The J gene is TRBJ2-5, the V gene TRBV7-3; the match to TRBD1 covers 7 bases. The clonotype comes from a human donor with acute or convalescent COVID-19. The donor label of this sample is uncertain. CDR3 sequence: CASSLAGTDQETQYF. CDR3 DNA sequence: TGTGCCAGCAGCTTGGCCGGGACAGACCAAGAGACCCAGTACTTC.